This T cell receptor beta chain was sequenced during a study of cytomegalovirus exposure and HLA in healthy donors. Study-wide results and caveats: Later, an analysis showed that TCR beta chains associated with HLA were more clonally expanded than others that were equally common. Researchers reported in a later analysis that common viral pathogens appeared linked to several top clusters. Analyses of presence and absence presupposed an approximately uniform sequencing depth across donors. Certain indistinguishable V segments, among them TRBV6-2 and TRBV6-3, were excluded.

To note about this clone: Its antigen is not known.

The PCR was carried out with 60 Vbeta primers and 13 Jbeta primers. Profiling relied on immunoSEQ multiplex PCR, and the TCRdb table lists in-frame clones only, not all of them. The sample lists about 110,000 clones; roughly 82% were seen once. Germline V lookup: CDR1 SGHDT, CDR2 YYEEEE. The CDR3 is 14 residues long. Trimming took 4 bases from V and 3 from J; bases not matched to a gene: 4. The sample was PBMCs. V is TRBV5-6 and J is TRBJ2-7, with 10 bases lining up with TRBD1. The receptor was derived from a male donor in good health and CMV-seronegative. The CDR3 DNA follows: TGTGCCAGCAGCCTCCGGGACAGGGGCTACGAGCAGTACTTC. Residues: CASSLRDRGYEQYF.